The table lists the clone carrying this TCR beta chain with many counts. This CDR3 has 14 amino acids. Germline V gives CDR1 SGHRS, CDR2 YFSETQ. The J segment lost 0 bases and the V segment lost 6 bases, leaving 3 bases of the junction unmatched. Some clones are missing from TCRdb's copy, which holds only in-frame ones; the method was immunoSEQ multiplex PCR. The repertoire holds some 94,000 clones, with roughly 72% as singletons. The data are from a study of blood T cell repertoires in COVID-19. Study information: Samples came from the United States, Italy and Spain, spanning acute and convalescent COVID-19.

The sample taken for sequencing was peripheral blood. The rearrangement links TRBV5-1 to TRBJ1-1; TRBD1 matches 9 bases. The clonotype was recovered from a woman in her fifties or sixties in a cohort sampled during active or convalescent COVID-19. CDR3: CASTRTGVNTEAFF. Here the CDR3 DNA reads TGCGCCAGCACCCGGACAGGGGTGAACACTGAAGCTTTCTTT.